The entry below gives a single T cell receptor beta chain sequence along with its context. This entry is derived from a study of blood T cell repertoires in COVID-19. Study-wide background: Italy, Spain and the United States were the sources of the convalescent and acute COVID-19 samples. The analysed material was cDNA or gDNA that came from T cells, B-cell-depleted T cells, or PBMCs.

V was clipped by 5 bases and J by 6 bases, with 16 bases between them. In germline, CDR1 is MNHEY, CDR2 SMNVEV (reference sequence). The CDR3 spans 14 residues. Authors' analysis steps: Scientists estimated how many nucleated cells there were by amplifying reference gene primers. Assay: immunoSEQ multiplex PCR; the TCRdb copy retains only in-frame clones and omits some. D and trimming were read from the DNA, whereas the V and J calls and clone size are those reported in that table. The sample records more than 200,000 clones, under 90% being singletons. The sequenced material came from peripheral blood. This rearrangement joins TRBV27 to TRBJ1-2; D is perhaps TRBD1 (6 bases). The origin of this receptor is a man aged 50 or older with acute or convalescent COVID-19. In DNA form, the CDR3 reads TGTGCCAGCAGTGGGCTACAGGGCGTGGATGGCTACACCTTC. Encoded protein: CASSGLQGVDGYTF.